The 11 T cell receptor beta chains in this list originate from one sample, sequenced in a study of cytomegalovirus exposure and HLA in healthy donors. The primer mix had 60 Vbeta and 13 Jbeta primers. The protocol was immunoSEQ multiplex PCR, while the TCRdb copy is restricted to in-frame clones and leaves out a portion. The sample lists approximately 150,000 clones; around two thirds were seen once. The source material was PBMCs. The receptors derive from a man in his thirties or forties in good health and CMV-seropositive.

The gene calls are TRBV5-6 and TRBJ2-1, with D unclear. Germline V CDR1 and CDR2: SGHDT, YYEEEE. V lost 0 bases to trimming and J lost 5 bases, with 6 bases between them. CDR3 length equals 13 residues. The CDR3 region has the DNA TGTGCCAGCAGCTTGGTATTAGACAATGAGCAGTTCTTC. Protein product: CASSLVLDNEQFF.

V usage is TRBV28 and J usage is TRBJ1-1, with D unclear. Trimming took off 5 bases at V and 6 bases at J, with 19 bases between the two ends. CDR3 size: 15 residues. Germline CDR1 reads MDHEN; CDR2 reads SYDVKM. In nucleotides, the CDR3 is TGTGCCAGCAGTCCAATGCGCTTCTACTCGGCTGAAGCTTTCTTT. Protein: CASSPMRFYSAEAFF.

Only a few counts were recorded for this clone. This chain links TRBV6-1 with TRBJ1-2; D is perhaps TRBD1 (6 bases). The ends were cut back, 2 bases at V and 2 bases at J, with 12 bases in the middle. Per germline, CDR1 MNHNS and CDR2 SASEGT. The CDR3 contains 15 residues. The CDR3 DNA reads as TGTGCCAGCAGTGAAACAGGGACCTGGAACTATGGCTACACCTTC. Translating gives CASSETGTWNYGYTF.

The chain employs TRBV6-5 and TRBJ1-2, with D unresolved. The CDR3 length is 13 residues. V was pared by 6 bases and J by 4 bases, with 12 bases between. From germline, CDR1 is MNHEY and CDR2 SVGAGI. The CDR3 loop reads CASRPQVSYGYTF. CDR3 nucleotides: TGTGCCAGCAGACCGCAGGTCAGCTATGGCTACACCTTC.

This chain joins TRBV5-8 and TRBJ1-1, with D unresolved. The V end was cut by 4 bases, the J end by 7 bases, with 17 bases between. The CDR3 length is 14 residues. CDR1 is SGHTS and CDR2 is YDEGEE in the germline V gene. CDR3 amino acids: CASSQVSAEGEAFF. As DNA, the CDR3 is TGTGCCAGCAGCCAGGTTTCAGCTGAGGGTGAAGCTTTCTTT.

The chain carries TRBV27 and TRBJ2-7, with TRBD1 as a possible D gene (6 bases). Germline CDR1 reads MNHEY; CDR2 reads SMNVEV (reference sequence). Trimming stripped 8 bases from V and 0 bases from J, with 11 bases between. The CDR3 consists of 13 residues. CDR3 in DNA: TGTGCCAGCGGAACAGGGATCTCCTACGAGCAGTACTTC. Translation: CASGTGISYEQYF.

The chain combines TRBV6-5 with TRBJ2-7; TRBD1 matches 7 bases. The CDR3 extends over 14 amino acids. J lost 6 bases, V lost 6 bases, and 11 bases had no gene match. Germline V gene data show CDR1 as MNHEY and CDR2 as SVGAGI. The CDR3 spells CASRLDRASSEQYF. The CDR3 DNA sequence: TGTGCCAGCAGGCTTGACAGGGCGTCTTCCGAGCAGTACTTC.

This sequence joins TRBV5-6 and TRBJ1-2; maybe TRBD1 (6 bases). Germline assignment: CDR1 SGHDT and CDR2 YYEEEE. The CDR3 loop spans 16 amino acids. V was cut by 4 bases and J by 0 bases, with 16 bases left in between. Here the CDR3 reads CASSVEWDTPNYGYTF. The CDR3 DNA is TGTGCCAGCAGCGTCGAGTGGGACACACCTAACTATGGCTACACCTTC.

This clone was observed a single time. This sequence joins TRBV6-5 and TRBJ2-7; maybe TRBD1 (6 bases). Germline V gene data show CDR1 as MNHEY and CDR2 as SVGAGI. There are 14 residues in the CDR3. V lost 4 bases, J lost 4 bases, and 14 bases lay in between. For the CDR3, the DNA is TGTGCCAGCAGTTCCCCCCCGGACAGATACGAGCAGTACTTC. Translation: CASSSPPDRYEQYF.

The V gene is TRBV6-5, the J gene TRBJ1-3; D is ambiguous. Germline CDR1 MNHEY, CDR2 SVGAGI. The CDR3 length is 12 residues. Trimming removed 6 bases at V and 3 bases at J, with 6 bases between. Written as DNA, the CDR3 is TGTGCCAGCAGATCTCTTGGAAACACCATATATTTT. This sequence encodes CASRSLGNTIYF.

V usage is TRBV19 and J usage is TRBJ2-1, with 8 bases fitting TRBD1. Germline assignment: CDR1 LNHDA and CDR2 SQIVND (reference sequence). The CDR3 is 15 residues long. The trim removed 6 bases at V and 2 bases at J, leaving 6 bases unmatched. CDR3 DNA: TGTGCCAGTAGCCAGGACAGGGCCACCTACAATGAGCAGTTCTTC. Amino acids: CASSQDRATYNEQFF. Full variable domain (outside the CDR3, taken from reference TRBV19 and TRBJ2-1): DGGITQSPKYLFRKEGQNVTLSCEQNLNHDAMYWYRQDPGQGLRLIYYSQIVNDFQKGDIAEGYSVSREKKESFPLTVTSAQKNPTAFYLCASSQDRATYNEQFFGPGTRLTVL.